These 18 T cell receptor beta chains were all obtained from the same sample, sequenced in a study of cytomegalovirus exposure and HLA in healthy donors. This PCR relied on a set of 60 Vbeta primers and 13 Jbeta primers. Clones were read by immunoSEQ multiplex PCR, and TCRdb kept only the in-frame ones, dropping some. The sample consists of about 59,000 clones, around 80% of them appearing once. Sequencing was performed on PBMCs. The receptor source for this set is a middle-aged woman in good health and CMV-seronegative.

The chain links TRBV28 to TRBJ1-5; D is unresolved. Germline loops: CDR1 MDHEN, CDR2 SYDVKM. CDR3 length equals 12 residues. Trimming shortened V by 1 base and J by 7 bases, and 5 bases separated the two germline ends. The CDR3 protein is CASSLLEQPQHF. The CDR3 DNA reads TGTGCCAGCAGTTTATTAGAGCAGCCCCAGCATTTT.

The V gene is TRBV5-8, the J gene TRBJ2-2; D is perhaps TRBD1 (6 bases). The CDR3 sequence is 14 residues long. Looked up from germline, CDR1 is SGHTS and CDR2 is YDEGEE. Between the trimmed V and J ends, which lost 4 bases and 4 bases, there was a span of 11 bases. As DNA, the CDR3 is TGTGCCAGCAGCCCTGCAGGGGTCACCGGGGAGCTGTTTTTT. Translated: CASSPAGVTGELFF. Together with reference TRBV5-8 and TRBJ2-2, the CDR3 gives the full variable domain: EAGVTQSPTHLIKTRGQQATLRCSPISGHTSVYWYQQALGLGLQFLLWYDEGEERNRGNFPPRFSGRQFPNYSSELNVNALELEDSALYLCASSPAGVTGELFFGEGSRLTVL.

The V and J genes are TRBV4-1 and TRBJ2-1; possibly TRBD1 for D (6 bases). Germline V gene lookup returns CDR1 MGHRA and CDR2 YSYEKL. V was shortened by 1 base and J by 4 bases, with 8 bases between the two germline ends. CDR3 length: 14 residues. CDR3 loop: CASSQGTVYNEQFF. CDR3 in DNA: TGCGCCAGCAGCCAAGGGACAGTTTACAATGAGCAGTTCTTC.

The chain employs TRBV7-9 and TRBJ1-1; D gene unclear. Germline values: CDR1 SEHNR, CDR2 FQNEAQ (reference sequence). Trimming shortened V by 1 base and J by 3 bases, and 9 bases separated the two germline ends. This CDR3 contains 14 residues. The CDR3, as DNA: TGTGCCAGCAGCTTAGGGTCAGGTTACACTGAAGCTTTCTTT. Amino acids: CASSLGSGYTEAFF.

The gene calls are TRBV9 and TRBJ1-1; D is undetermined. This CDR3 contains 14 residues. The V gene's germline CDR1 is SGDLS and CDR2 YYNGEE. Between the trimmed V and J ends, which lost 0 bases and 7 bases, there was a span of 13 bases. The CDR3 loop reads CASSVAGSSLEAFF. DNA of the CDR3: TGTGCCAGCAGCGTAGCCGGGAGTTCTCTTGAAGCTTTCTTT. Filled out from reference TRBV9 and TRBJ1-1, the complete variable domain reads DSGVTQTPKHLITATGQRVTLRCSPRSGDLSVYWYQQSLDQGLQFLIQYYNGEERAKGNILERFSAQQFPDLHSELNLSSLELGDSALYFCASSVAGSSLEAFFGQGTRLTVV.

This chain joins TRBV6-5 and TRBJ2-1, with TRBD2 matching 11 bases. J lost 6 bases, V lost 4 bases, and 2 bases had no gene match. CDR1 is MNHEY, CDR2 SVGAGI, per germline. This CDR3 spans 14 amino acids. The CDR3 region is CASSLGLAVNEQFF. The CDR3 region has the DNA TGTGCCAGCAGTTTGGGACTAGCGGTCAATGAGCAGTTCTTC.

This chain joins TRBV7-2 and TRBJ2-7, with D tentatively TRBD1 (5 bases). Trimming left V 5 bases short and J 0 bases short, with 14 bases between. This CDR3 is built from 15 residues. Germline V lookup: CDR1 SGHTA, CDR2 FQGNSA. The CDR3 reads CASSRGQHPSYEQYF. As DNA, the CDR3 is TGTGCCAGCAGCAGGGGCCAGCATCCCTCCTACGAGCAGTACTTC.

The table lists this clone with a few counts. The rearrangement uses TRBV18 and TRBJ1-1, with TRBD1 matching 7 bases. The CDR3 is 15 residues long. The germline gives CDR1 KGHSH, CDR2 LQKENI. After removal of 4 bases from V and 4 bases from J, the junction contained 9 bases not matched to a gene. This chain's CDR3 is CASSRSRDSPTEAFF. CDR3 DNA sequence: TGTGCCAGCTCACGTTCCCGGGACAGCCCCACTGAAGCTTTCTTT.

This clone was detected only a few times. The chain uses TRBV1 and TRBJ1-4; no DNA check was done on the table's D call, TRBD1. TRBV1 is termed a pseudogene. The CDR3 loop spans 14 amino acids. In DNA, the CDR3 is TGCACCAGCAGCCAAACAGGGGGCGTTGAAAAACTGTTTTTT. Translating it yields CTSSQTGGVEKLFF.

In its sample, this clone was seen once. This chain joins TRBV14 and TRBJ2-7; 7 positions match TRBD1. The CDR3 is made up of 14 amino acids. Germline trimming cut 3 bases from V and 6 bases from J; bases unmatched to any gene: 8. CDR1 and CDR2 from the germline V gene are SGHDN and FVKESK. For the CDR3, the DNA is TGTGCCAGCAGCCATACAGGGGTCCGTGGCGAGCAGTACTTC. The encoded protein is CASSHTGVRGEQYF.

The rearrangement joins TRBV5-1 to TRBJ1-1, with D possibly TRBD1 on 5 matching bases. Per the germline V gene, CDR1 is SGHRS and CDR2 is YFSETQ. This CDR3 is built from 16 residues. V was pared by 1 base and J by 0 bases, with 13 bases between. The CDR3 nucleotides read TGCGCCAGCAGCTTGATCCAGGGTAGGTTGAACACTGAAGCTTTCTTT. This encodes CASSLIQGRLNTEAFF.

The rearrangement joins TRBV30 to TRBJ1-5; D might be TRBD1 (6 bases). The CDR3 totals 14 residues. Germline V lookup: CDR1 GTSNPN, CDR2 SVGIG (reference sequence). The V end was cut by 1 base, the J end by 6 bases, with 13 bases between. CDR3: CAWSGSQGTQPQHF. Written as DNA, the CDR3 is TGTGCCTGGAGTGGATCACAGGGAACTCAGCCCCAGCATTTT.

The chain couples TRBV29-1 to TRBJ1-1; 7 nucleotides line up with TRBD1. The J segment lost 1 base and the V segment lost 7 bases, leaving 6 bases of the junction unmatched. CDR1 and CDR2 (germline): SQVTM, ANQGSEA. This CDR3 is 13 amino acids long. CDR3 in DNA: TGCAGCGCACCGGGGACAGCGAACACTGAAGCTTTCTTT. As protein: CSAPGTANTEAFF.

This chain joins TRBV5-1 and TRBJ2-5, with 10 nucleotides matching TRBD1. The CDR3 totals 16 residues. V lost 4 bases and J lost 4; bases outside the gene matches: 10. Germline V gene data show CDR1 as SGHRS and CDR2 as YFSETQ. The CDR3 DNA follows: TGCGCCAGCAGCGAACGGACAGGGGGACTAAGAGAGACCCAGTACTTC. Translation gives CASSERTGGLRETQYF.

The rearrangement joins TRBV19 to TRBJ1-5, with 7 positions matching TRBD1. V was pared by 4 bases and J by 6 bases, with 15 bases of the junction left unmatched. The CDR3 consists of 17 residues. The germline V gene encodes CDR1 LNHDA and CDR2 SQIVND (reference sequence). CDR3 sequence (DNA): TGTGCCAGTAGTACCTCGTCCGGGACCCCAGGGGGTCAGCCCCAGCATTTT. This sequence encodes CASSTSSGTPGGQPQHF.

This clone has a handful of counts. The chain employs TRBV25-1 and TRBJ2-7, with 7 bases fitting TRBD1. The CDR3 is 12 amino acids. The V gene's germline CDR1 is MGHDK and CDR2 SYGVNS. J was trimmed by 6 bases and V by 4 bases; bases with no gene match: 3. The CDR3 sequence: CASSVSGGEQYF. Here the CDR3 DNA reads TGTGCCAGCAGTGTATCAGGGGGCGAGCAGTACTTC.

This chain uses TRBV9 with TRBJ1-1; a possible D gene is TRBD1 (6 bases). V dropped 4 bases and J dropped 1 base, with 11 bases sitting between them. Looked up from germline, CDR1 is SGDLS and CDR2 is YYNGEE. CDR3 size: 14 residues. The CDR3 coding sequence is TGTGCCAGCAGCCCAGCACAGGGGAACACTGAAGCTTTCTTT. Translating gives CASSPAQGNTEAFF.

V is TRBV19 and J is TRBJ1-5, with D unclear. Germline CDR1 reads LNHDA; CDR2 reads SQIVND (reference sequence). Trimming took 10 bases from V and 5 from J, leaving 12 bases between them. This CDR3 has 12 residues. The CDR3 reads CATGEDYQPQHF. The CDR3, as DNA: TGTGCCACCGGGGAGGACTATCAGCCCCAGCATTTT.